These 30 T cell receptor beta chains were sequenced from one sample in a study of cytomegalovirus exposure and HLA in healthy donors. Researchers ran the PCR with 60 Vbeta and 13 Jbeta primers. The protocol was immunoSEQ multiplex PCR, while the TCRdb copy is restricted to in-frame clones and leaves out a portion. The table has approximately 50,000 clones, 81% seen once. Sequencing used PBMCs. The receptor source for this set is a boy aged 5 to 17 in good health and CMV-seropositive.

V gene TRBV27 combines with J gene TRBJ2-7; tentative D call: TRBD1 (6 bases). CDR1 and CDR2 (germline): MNHEY, SMNVEV (reference sequence). This CDR3 contains 13 residues. V dropped 10 bases and J dropped 1 base, with 14 bases sitting between them. The CDR3 is CATRQVSSYEQYF. The CDR3 region has the DNA TGTGCCACGCGACAGGTTTCGTCCTACGAGCAGTACTTC.

This clone was detected a few times. The chain combines TRBV19 with TRBJ2-1; D gene ambiguous. CDR1 and CDR2 from the germline V gene are LNHDA and SQIVND (reference sequence). The CDR3 consists of 12 residues. Trimming removed 4 bases at V and 3 bases at J, with 4 bases between. CDR3 in DNA: TGTGCCAGTAGTAGGAGCTACAATGAGCAGTTCTTC. Its translation is CASSRSYNEQFF.

The sample holds a few counts of this clone. The chain carries TRBV25-1 and TRBJ1-4; no clear D gene. Per the germline V gene, CDR1 is MGHDK and CDR2 is SYGVNS. V gave up 4 bases and J gave up 5 bases, with 11 bases separating them. The CDR3 consists of 14 residues. Here the CDR3 reads CASSGAGLNEKLFF. The CDR3 region has the DNA TGTGCCAGCAGTGGTGCCGGGTTAAATGAAAAACTGTTTTTT.

Only one count was recorded for this clone. This chain uses TRBV5-1 with TRBJ2-7, with D possibly being TRBD1 (6 bases). V was cut by 1 base and J by 7 bases, with 12 bases left in between. CDR3 length equals 13 residues. Germline V gives CDR1 SGHRS, CDR2 YFSETQ. The DNA for the CDR3 is TGCGCCAGCAGCTTGTGGGGGCGAGGAGAGCAGTACTTC. Amino acid sequence: CASSLWGRGEQYF.

This clone is a singleton in its sample. The V gene is TRBV4-1, the J gene TRBJ1-1; 7 nucleotides line up with TRBD1. Germline CDR1 is MGHRA and CDR2 is YSYEKL. Trimming cost V 4 bases and J 2 bases; bases outside gene matches: 7. The CDR3 covers 15 residues. In nucleotides, the CDR3 is TGCGCCAGCAGCCGCACTGAGGGGGCTAACACTGAAGCTTTCTTT. Its translation: CASSRTEGANTEAFF.

The chain carries TRBV4-1 and TRBJ1-2; TRBD1 might be the D (6 bases). V was pared by 2 bases and J by 6 bases, with 19 bases between. CDR1 and CDR2 (germline): MGHRA, YSYEKL. CDR3 length equals 16 residues. The CDR3 is CASSQMTQGLQDGYTF. CDR3 coding DNA: TGCGCCAGCAGCCAAATGACCCAGGGGCTCCAGGATGGCTACACCTTC.

This chain links TRBV11-2 with TRBJ2-7, with D perhaps matching TRBD2 (6 bases). Germline V CDR1 and CDR2: SGHAT, FQNNGV. There are 16 residues in the CDR3. Trimming pared 5 bases from V and 9 bases from J, leaving 26 bases between. The chain's CDR3 is CASSPPTGRRGRGQYF. The CDR3, as DNA: TGTGCCAGCAGCCCCCCAACCGGGCGGAGGGGACGCGGGCAGTACTTC.

On this clone itself: This same CDR3 is encoded by further DNA sequences in the sample. The chain has TRBV18 and TRBJ1-6; D remains unclear. Germline V lookup: CDR1 KGHSH, CDR2 LQKENI. The CDR3 sequence is 15 residues long. Between the trimmed V and J ends, which lost 6 bases and 9 bases, there was a span of 18 bases. The CDR3 DNA is TGTGCCAGCTCCCCCGCCGAGGCAGCCGGTTCACCCCTCCACTTT. This sequence encodes CASSPAEAAGSPLHF.

The chain joins TRBV7-9 to TRBJ1-1, with D possibly matching TRBD1 (6 bases). Trimming pared 1 base from V and 8 bases from J, leaving 11 bases between. The CDR3 has 13 residues. Germline assignment: CDR1 SEHNR and CDR2 FQNEAQ (reference sequence). The CDR3 DNA is TGTGCCAGCAGCTTAGTTAAGGACAGCGAAGCTTTCTTT. Protein sequence: CASSLVKDSEAFF.

The genes are TRBV4-1 and TRBJ2-1, with a possible D match to TRBD1 (5 bases). V lost 0 bases and J 0 bases, leaving 9 bases between the germline ends. Germline loops: CDR1 MGHRA, CDR2 YSYEKL. The CDR3 has 16 residues. In nucleotides, the CDR3 is TGCGCCAGCAGCCAAGAAGGGGCTCGCTCCTACAATGAGCAGTTCTTC. It specifies CASSQEGARSYNEQFF.

This chain links TRBV28 with TRBJ1-6, with 7 bases aligning to TRBD1. In germline, CDR1 is MDHEN, CDR2 SYDVKM. CDR3 length equals 17 residues. Unmatched junction bases numbered 12, after V lost 6 bases and J lost 4 bases. Written as DNA, the CDR3 is TGTGCCAGCAGACCCTCCAGGGGGGCGGGATATAATTCACCCCTCCACTTT. This codes for CASRPSRGAGYNSPLHF.

The V and J genes are TRBV19 and TRBJ1-6; tentative D call: TRBD1 (5 bases). From germline, CDR1 is LNHDA and CDR2 SQIVND (reference sequence). V dropped 2 bases and J dropped 4 bases, with 9 bases sitting between them. The CDR3 spans 15 residues. The CDR3 bases are TGTGCCAGTAGTATAACGGGGGTTTATAATTCACCCCTCCACTTT. Its protein is CASSITGVYNSPLHF.

The chain carries TRBV5-1 and TRBJ1-1; no clear D gene. V lost 3 bases, J lost 5 bases, and 11 bases lay in between. CDR3 length: 13 amino acids. Germline loops: CDR1 SGHRS, CDR2 YFSETQ. The CDR3 sequence is CASSSFGVTEAFF. For the CDR3, the DNA is TGCGCCAGCAGCTCCTTCGGGGTTACTGAAGCTTTCTTT.

The V and J genes are TRBV7-6 and TRBJ2-5; tentative D call: TRBD2 (5 bases). Germline CDR1 is SGHVS and CDR2 is FNYEAQ. Trimming took off 1 base at V and 4 bases at J, with 13 bases between the two ends. The CDR3 runs 15 residues. This chain's CDR3 is CASSLVPSGRETQYF. The CDR3 DNA reads TGTGCCAGCAGCTTAGTACCCAGCGGTAGAGAGACCCAGTACTTC.

The rearrangement joins TRBV7-3 to TRBJ2-5; the D is unclear. In germline, CDR1 is SGHTA, CDR2 FQGTGA. The CDR3 is made up of 14 amino acids. Trimming shortened V by 3 bases and J by 0 bases, and 8 bases separated the two germline ends. DNA of the CDR3: TGTGCCAGCAGCTTTAACGGGTACCAAGAGACCCAGTACTTC. It yields the protein CASSFNGYQETQYF.

The J gene is TRBJ1-6, the V gene TRBV6-5, with TRBD1 matching over 7 bases. Trimming cost V 5 bases and J 9 bases; bases outside gene matches: 10. CDR3 length: 15 residues. CDR1 and CDR2 (germline): MNHEY, SVGAGI. CDR3 region: CASSRTTGSISPLHF. As DNA, the CDR3 is TGTGCCAGCAGTCGAACGACAGGGTCGATTTCACCCCTCCACTTT.

This clone was seen more than once but under ten times. DNA of the CDR3: TGCGCCAGCAGCTTGGTAGTGACAGGGAATTACGAGCAGTACTTC. Residues: CASSLVVTGNYEQYF. The chain has TRBV5-1 and TRBJ2-7, with 7 bases matching TRBD1. Germline CDR1 is SGHRS and CDR2 is YFSETQ. The CDR3 has 15 residues. With 0 bases clipped from V and 4 bases from J, the junction kept 7 bases outside the gene matches. Filled out from reference TRBV5-1 and TRBJ2-7, the complete variable domain reads KAGVTQTPRYLIKTRGQQVTLSCSPISGHRSVSWYQQTPGQGLQFLFEYFSETQRNKGNFPGRFSGRQFSNSRSEMNVSTLELGDSALYLCASSLVVTGNYEQYFGPGTRLTVT.

The genes are TRBV5-6 and TRBJ1-2; D gene unclear. CDR1 is SGHDT and CDR2 is YYEEEE in the germline V gene. The CDR3 sequence is 11 residues long. The ends were cut back, 2 bases at V and 5 bases at J, with 4 bases in the middle. CDR3 DNA: TGTGCCAGCAGCTTTTCGTATGGCTACACCTTC. As protein: CASSFSYGYTF.

The chain joins TRBV5-1 to TRBJ1-1; a weak D match, TRBD1 (5 bases). CDR3 size: 12 residues. V lost 2 bases, J lost 6 bases, and 8 bases lay in between. CDR1 and CDR2 from the germline V gene are SGHRS and YFSETQ. The DNA of the CDR3 is TGCGCCAGCAGCTTTACAGGAGCTGAAGCTTTCTTT. It is translated as CASSFTGAEAFF.

The rearrangement links TRBV4-1 to TRBJ2-1; D remains ambiguous. CDR3 length: 13 residues. V lost 3 bases and J 2 bases, leaving 5 bases between the germline ends. From germline, CDR1 is MGHRA and CDR2 YSYEKL. The CDR3 region is CASSQSTYNEQFF. The CDR3, as DNA: TGCGCCAGCAGCCAGAGCACCTACAATGAGCAGTTCTTC.

V gene TRBV27 combines with J gene TRBJ1-6; TRBD1 aligns across 7 bases. The CDR3 length is 14 residues. From germline, CDR1 is MNHEY and CDR2 SMNVEV (reference sequence). V shed 8 bases, J shed 7 bases, and the junction held 8 bases outside the gene matches. CDR3 protein: CASQIGTVNSPLHF. In DNA, the CDR3 is TGTGCCAGCCAGATCGGGACAGTAAATTCACCCCTCCACTTT.

To note about this clone: Mismatch with germline at one junction end may stem from a read error. J is TRBJ1-1 and V is TRBV7-7, with D perhaps matching TRBD1 (6 bases). The CDR3 totals 14 residues. Germline CDR1 and CDR2: SSHAT and FNYEAQ (reference sequence). The chain's CDR3 is CASSLQGLNTEAFF. DNA of the CDR3: TGTGCTAGCAGCCTACAGGGCTTGAACACTGAAGCTTTCTTT.

This chain uses TRBV6-5 with TRBJ1-1, with D unclear. The CDR3 consists of 11 residues. Looked up from germline, CDR1 is MNHEY and CDR2 is SVGAGI. Trimming shortened V by 7 bases and J by 0 bases, and 3 bases separated the two germline ends. The CDR3 bases are TGTGCCAGCACCATGAACACTGAAGCTTTCTTT. As protein: CASTMNTEAFF.

Concerning this clone itself: In the same sample, other DNA sequences code for this CDR3. This chain connects TRBV5-4 to TRBJ2-7; a weak D match, TRBD2 (6 bases). This CDR3 comprises 14 residues. The germline V gene has CDR1 SGHNT and CDR2 YYREEE (reference sequence). Trimming cost V 10 bases and J 4 bases, with 21 bases left between them. CDR3 sequence (DNA): TGTGCCGGTTCCATTGCGGGACTTAAGTACGAGCAGTACTTC. Translation gives CAGSIAGLKYEQYF.

V gene TRBV25-1 combines with J gene TRBJ2-7; TRBD1 aligns across 11 bases. The CDR3 spans 17 residues. CDR1 and CDR2 from the germline V gene are MGHDK and SYGVNS. After removal of 5 bases from V and 0 bases from J, the junction contained 9 bases not matched to a gene. Here the CDR3 reads CASSKKGDRGDSYEQYF. The CDR3 DNA follows: TGTGCCAGCAGTAAGAAGGGGGACAGGGGGGACTCCTACGAGCAGTACTTC.

The genes are TRBV27 and TRBJ1-6, with 9 bases lining up with TRBD1. The CDR3 length is 14 residues. Germline V gene sequence: CDR1 MNHEY, CDR2 SMNVEV (reference sequence). Unmatched junction bases numbered 3, after V lost 2 bases and J lost 10 bases. CDR3 residues: CASSLGDRESPLHF. As DNA, the CDR3 is TGTGCCAGCAGTTTAGGGGACAGGGAATCACCCCTCCACTTT.

The chain couples TRBV11-2 to TRBJ2-7, with D tentatively TRBD1 (6 bases). V was clipped by 3 bases and J by 2 bases, with 14 bases between them. CDR3 size: 15 residues. CDR1 is SGHAT, CDR2 FQNNGV, per germline. The CDR3 loop reads CASSFELGAAYEQYF. As DNA, the CDR3 is TGTGCCAGCAGCTTTGAACTGGGGGCCGCCTACGAGCAGTACTTC.

The chain joins TRBV27 to TRBJ1-5; no reliable D call. Germline values: CDR1 MNHEY, CDR2 SMNVEV (reference sequence). Deletions cut 7 bases from V and 3 bases from J, with 16 bases between. This CDR3 has 15 amino acids. The CDR3 protein is CASTPVAGINQPQHF. As DNA, the CDR3 is TGTGCCAGCACGCCCGTCGCGGGGATCAATCAGCCCCAGCATTTT.

This chain uses TRBV2 with TRBJ2-5; D is possibly TRBD2 (7 bases). CDR3 size: 13 residues. Germline V gives CDR1 SNHLY, CDR2 FYNNEI. Between the trimmed V and J ends, which lost 8 bases and 4 bases, there was a span of 14 bases. The CDR3 region is CASEKGGGETQYF. CDR3 DNA: TGTGCCAGCGAAAAAGGGGGGGGAGAGACCCAGTACTTC. Based on the CDR3 plus reference TRBV2 and TRBJ2-5, the full variable domain is EPEVTQTPSHQVTQMGQEVILRCVPISNHLYFYWYRQILGQKVEFLVSFYNNEISEKSEIFDDQFSVERPDGSNFTLKIRSTKLEDSAMYFCASEKGGGETQYFGPGTRLLVL.

This clone turned up a few times. The chain links TRBV27 to TRBJ1-2, with TRBD1 matching over 11 bases. Trimming cost V 2 bases and J 4 bases; bases outside gene matches: 9. Germline assignment: CDR1 MNHEY and CDR2 SMNVEV (reference sequence). The CDR3 consists of 17 residues. For the CDR3, the DNA is TGTGCCAGCAGTTTAAGGGGACAGGGGGGAACCTTCTATGGCTACACCTTC. Residues: CASSLRGQGGTFYGYTF.